This T cell receptor (beta chain) was observed in a study of blood T cells in healthy people across ages. Researchers isolated at least 7 million PBMCs per sample. General study points: Compared with aged donors, long-lived donors showed fewer expanded clones, suggesting selection. Percentage of naive T cells showed a strong correlation with TCR beta diversity.

CDR1 is MNHEY and CDR2 is SMNVEV in the germline V gene (reference sequence). Trimming at V came to 6 bases and at J to 6 bases, leaving 8 bases not matched to a gene. This CDR3 contains 15 residues. Primed by a sample-barcoded 5' primer and a J-beta primer mix, a second PCR proceeded for roughly 7 to 11 cycles. A 12-random-nucleotide template-switch adaptor tagged each cDNA molecule. A single record per CDR3 protein comes from TCRdb applying MiXCR to the 5' RACE reads. The data hold around 1,000,000 distinct CDR3 sequences, with under 40% observed a single time. Of note for this clonotype: As yet, its antigen is unknown.

The sequencing input was blood. The V call is TRBV27, the J call TRBJ1-5; 10 nucleotides agree with TRBD1. This clonotype was sampled from a man younger than 35 in good health. CDR3 in amino acids: CASSRTGGIGQPQHF. The CDR3 region has the DNA TGTGCCAGCAGCCGGACAGGGGGAATCGGTCAGCCCCAGCATTTT.